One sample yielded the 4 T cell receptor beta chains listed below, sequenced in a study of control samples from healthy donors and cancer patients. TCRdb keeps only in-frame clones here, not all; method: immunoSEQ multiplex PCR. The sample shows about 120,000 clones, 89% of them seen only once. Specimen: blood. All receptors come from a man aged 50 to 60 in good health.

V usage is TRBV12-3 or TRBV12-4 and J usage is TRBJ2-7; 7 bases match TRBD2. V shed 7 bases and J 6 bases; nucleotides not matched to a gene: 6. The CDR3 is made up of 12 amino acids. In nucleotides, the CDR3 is TGTGCCAGCACCTGGGGAGGGGTCGAGCAGTACTTC. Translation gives CASTWGGVEQYF.

The CDR3 region is CASSFSGLKGGDTQYF. DNA for the CDR3: TGTGCCAGCAGCTTTTCGGGGCTAAAAGGTGGAGATACGCAGTATTTT. The chain combines TRBV5-4 with TRBJ2-3; TRBD1 or TRBD2 may be the D gene (5 bases each). Germline V gene lookup returns CDR1 SGHNT and CDR2 YYREEE (reference sequence). This CDR3 contains 16 residues. Trimming pared 2 bases from V and 5 bases from J, leaving 18 bases between. The full variable domain, in which reference TRBV5-4 and TRBJ2-3 provide the parts outside the CDR3, is ETGVTQSPTHLIKTRGQQVTLRCSSQSGHNTVSWYQQALGQGPQFIFQYYREEENGRGNFPPRFSGLQFPNYSSELNVNALELDDSALYLCASSFSGLKGGDTQYFGPGTRLTVL.

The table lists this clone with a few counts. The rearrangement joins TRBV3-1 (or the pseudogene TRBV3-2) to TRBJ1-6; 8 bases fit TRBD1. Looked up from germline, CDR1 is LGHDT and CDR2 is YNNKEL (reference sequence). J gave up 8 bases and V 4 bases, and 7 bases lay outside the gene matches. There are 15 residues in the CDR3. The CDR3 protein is CASSLRTGKDSPLHF. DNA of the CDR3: TGTGCCAGCAGCCTCCGGACAGGGAAAGATTCACCCCTCCACTTT.

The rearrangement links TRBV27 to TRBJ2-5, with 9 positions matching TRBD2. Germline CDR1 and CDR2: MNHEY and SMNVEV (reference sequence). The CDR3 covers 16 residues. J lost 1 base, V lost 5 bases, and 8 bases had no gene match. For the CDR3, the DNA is TGTGCCAGCAGTCCACGGGGACTAGCCCTCCAAGAGACCCAGTACTTC. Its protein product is CASSPRGLALQETQYF.